This TCR beta chain was sequenced in a study of beta chain features in type 1 diabetes. Study-wide results and caveats: Shorter TCRB CDR3s, moderately but significantly so, marked every one of the four CD4+ subsets in Type 1 diabetes patients.

Expressed TCRB transcripts were sequenced, since all the RNA that had been isolated was reverse transcribed. Profiled with immunoSEQ multiplex PCR; TCRdb holds only in-frame clones, not every one. Of 600,000 to 750,000 clones listed, about an eighth are singletons. Comments on this clone: No antigen is known for it.

This sequence originates from a man aged 25 to 45 with type 1 diabetes. Sequenced: naive CD4+ T cells from blood.

The CDR3 DNA reads as TGTGCCAGCAGTGTTGGGTTCTTCGAGCAGTACTTC. Its protein is CASSVGFFEQYF. This chain uses TRBV2 with TRBJ2-7, with unresolved D. The CDR3 extends over 12 amino acids. The V gene's germline CDR1 is SNHLY and CDR2 FYNNEI. V was trimmed by 4 bases and J by 6 bases, leaving 10 bases between them.